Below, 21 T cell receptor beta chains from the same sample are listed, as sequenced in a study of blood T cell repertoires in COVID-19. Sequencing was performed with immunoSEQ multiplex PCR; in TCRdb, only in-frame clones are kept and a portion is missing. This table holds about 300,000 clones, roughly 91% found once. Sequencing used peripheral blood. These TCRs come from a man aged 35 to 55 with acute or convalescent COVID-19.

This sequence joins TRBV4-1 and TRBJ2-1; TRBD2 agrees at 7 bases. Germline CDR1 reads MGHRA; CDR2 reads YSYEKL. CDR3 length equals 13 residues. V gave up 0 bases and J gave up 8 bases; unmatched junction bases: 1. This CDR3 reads CASSQDGGDEQFF. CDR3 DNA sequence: TGCGCCAGCAGCCAAGATGGGGGGGATGAGCAGTTCTTC.

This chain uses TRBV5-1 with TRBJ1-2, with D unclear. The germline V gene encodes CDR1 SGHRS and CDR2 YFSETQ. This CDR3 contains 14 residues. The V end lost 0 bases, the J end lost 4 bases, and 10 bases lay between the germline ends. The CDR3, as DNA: TGCGCCAGCAGCTTGGTAGAACCGAGCTATGGCTACACCTTC. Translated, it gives CASSLVEPSYGYTF.

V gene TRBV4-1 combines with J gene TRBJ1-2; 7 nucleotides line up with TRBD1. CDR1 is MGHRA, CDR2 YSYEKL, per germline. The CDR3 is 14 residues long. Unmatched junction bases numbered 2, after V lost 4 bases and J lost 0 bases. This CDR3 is CASSLGTANYGYTF. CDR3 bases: TGCGCCAGCAGCCTTGGGACAGCTAACTATGGCTACACCTTC.

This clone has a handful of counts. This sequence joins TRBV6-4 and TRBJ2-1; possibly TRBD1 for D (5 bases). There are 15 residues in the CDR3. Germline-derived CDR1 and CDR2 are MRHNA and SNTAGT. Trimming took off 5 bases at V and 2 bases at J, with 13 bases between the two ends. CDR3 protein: CASSKQVAAYNEQFF. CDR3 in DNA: TGTGCCAGCAGTAAACAGGTAGCAGCCTACAATGAGCAGTTCTTC.

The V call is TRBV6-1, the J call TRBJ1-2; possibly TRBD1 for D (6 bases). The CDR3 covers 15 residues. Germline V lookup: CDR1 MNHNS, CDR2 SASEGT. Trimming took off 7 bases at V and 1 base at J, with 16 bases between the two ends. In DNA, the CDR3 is TGTGCCAGCACCCTAGGGGGGGCGCATAACTATGGCTACACCTTC. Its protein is CASTLGGAHNYGYTF.

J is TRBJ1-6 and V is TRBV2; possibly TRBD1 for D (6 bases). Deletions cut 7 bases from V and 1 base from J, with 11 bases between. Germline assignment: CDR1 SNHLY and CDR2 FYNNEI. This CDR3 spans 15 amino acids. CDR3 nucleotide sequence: TGTGCCAGCAACTTCCAGGGGTCCTATAATTCACCCCTCCACTTT. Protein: CASNFQGSYNSPLHF.

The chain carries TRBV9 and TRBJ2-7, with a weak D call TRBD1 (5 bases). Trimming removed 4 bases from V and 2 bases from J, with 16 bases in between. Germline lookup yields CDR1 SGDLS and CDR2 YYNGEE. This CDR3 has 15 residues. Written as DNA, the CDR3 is TGTGCCAGCAGCCCGTATCGGTCAGGGACCTACGAGCAGTACTTC. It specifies CASSPYRSGTYEQYF.

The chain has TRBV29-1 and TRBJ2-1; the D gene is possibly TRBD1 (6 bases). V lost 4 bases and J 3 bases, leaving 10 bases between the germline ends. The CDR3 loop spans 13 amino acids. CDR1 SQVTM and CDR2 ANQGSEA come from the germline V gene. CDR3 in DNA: TGCAGCGTTGGACAGGCTTTCTACAATGAGCAGTTCTTC. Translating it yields CSVGQAFYNEQFF.

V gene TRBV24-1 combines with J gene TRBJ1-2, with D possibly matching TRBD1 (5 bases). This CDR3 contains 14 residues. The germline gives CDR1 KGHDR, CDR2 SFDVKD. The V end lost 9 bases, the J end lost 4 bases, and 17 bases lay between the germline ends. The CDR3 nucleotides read TGTGCCACCCAAGCTGGGGGGAGTTCCTATGGCTACACCTTC. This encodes CATQAGGSSYGYTF.

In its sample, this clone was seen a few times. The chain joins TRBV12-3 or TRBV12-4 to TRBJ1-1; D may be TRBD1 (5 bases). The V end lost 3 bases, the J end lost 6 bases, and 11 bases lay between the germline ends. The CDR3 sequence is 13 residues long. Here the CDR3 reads CASSFHLQAEAFF. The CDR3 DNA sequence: TGTGCCAGCAGTTTTCACCTACAGGCTGAAGCTTTCTTT.

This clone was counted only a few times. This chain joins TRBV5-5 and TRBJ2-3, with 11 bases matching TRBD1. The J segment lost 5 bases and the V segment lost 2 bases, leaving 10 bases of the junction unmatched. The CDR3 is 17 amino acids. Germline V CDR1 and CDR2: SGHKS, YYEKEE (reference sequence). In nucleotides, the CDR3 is TGTGCCAGCAGCTTTGGACAGGGGGCCGGATCACAAGATACGCAGTATTTT. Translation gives CASSFGQGAGSQDTQYF.

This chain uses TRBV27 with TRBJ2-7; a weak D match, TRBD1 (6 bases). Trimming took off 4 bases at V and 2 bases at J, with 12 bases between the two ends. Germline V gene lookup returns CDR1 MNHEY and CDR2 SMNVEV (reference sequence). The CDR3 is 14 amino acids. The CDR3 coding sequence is TGTGCCAGCAGTTCCCGGGACACCACCTACGAGCAGTACTTC. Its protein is CASSSRDTTYEQYF.

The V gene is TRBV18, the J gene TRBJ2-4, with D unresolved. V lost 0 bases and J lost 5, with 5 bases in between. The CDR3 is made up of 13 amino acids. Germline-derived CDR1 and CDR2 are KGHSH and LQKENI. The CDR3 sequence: CASSPPGENIQYF. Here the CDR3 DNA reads TGTGCCAGCTCACCACCCGGAGAAAACATTCAGTACTTC.

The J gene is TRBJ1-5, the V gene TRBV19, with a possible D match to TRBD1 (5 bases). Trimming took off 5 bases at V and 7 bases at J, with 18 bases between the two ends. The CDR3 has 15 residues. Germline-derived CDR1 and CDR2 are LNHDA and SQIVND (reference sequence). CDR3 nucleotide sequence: TGTGCCAGTAGTCCCCTGTCAGGGAAAAAACAGCCCCAGCATTTT. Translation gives CASSPLSGKKQPQHF. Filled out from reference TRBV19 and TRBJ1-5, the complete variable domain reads DGGITQSPKYLFRKEGQNVTLSCEQNLNHDAMYWYRQDPGQGLRLIYYSQIVNDFQKGDIAEGYSVSREKKESFPLTVTSAQKNPTAFYLCASSPLSGKKQPQHFGDGTRLSIL.

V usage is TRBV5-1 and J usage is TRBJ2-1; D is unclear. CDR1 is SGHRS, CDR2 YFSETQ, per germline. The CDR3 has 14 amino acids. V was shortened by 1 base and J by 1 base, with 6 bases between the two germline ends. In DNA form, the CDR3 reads TGCGCCAGCAGCTTGTTCCCTTCCTACAATGAGCAGTTCTTC. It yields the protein CASSLFPSYNEQFF.

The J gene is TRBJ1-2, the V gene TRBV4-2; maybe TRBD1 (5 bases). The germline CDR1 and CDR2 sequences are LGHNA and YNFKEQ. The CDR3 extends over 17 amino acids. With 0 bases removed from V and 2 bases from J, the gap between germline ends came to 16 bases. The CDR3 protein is CASSQEVGAAINYGYTF. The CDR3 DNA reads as TGTGCCAGCAGCCAAGAAGTAGGGGCAGCAATCAACTATGGCTACACCTTC.

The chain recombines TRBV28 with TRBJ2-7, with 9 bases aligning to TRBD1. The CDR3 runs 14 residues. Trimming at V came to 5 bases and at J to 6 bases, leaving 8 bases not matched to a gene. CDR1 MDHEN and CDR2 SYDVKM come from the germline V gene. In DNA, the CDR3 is TGTGCCAGCAGTGGGGACAGGGTTCTGGGCGAGCAGTACTTC. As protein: CASSGDRVLGEQYF.

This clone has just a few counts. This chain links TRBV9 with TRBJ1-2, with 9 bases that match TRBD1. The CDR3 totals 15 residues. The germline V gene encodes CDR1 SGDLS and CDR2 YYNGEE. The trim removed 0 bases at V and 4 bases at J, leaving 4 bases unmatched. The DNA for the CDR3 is TGTGCCAGCAGCGTAGCTACAGGGGGCAGCTATGGCTACACCTTC. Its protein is CASSVATGGSYGYTF.

The CDR3 region has the DNA TGTGCCAGCAGTTTCTCCGGGACAGTTTACGAGCAGTACTTC. It yields the protein CASSFSGTVYEQYF. The chain links TRBV28 to TRBJ2-7, with 7 bases aligning to TRBD1. V trimming: 3 bases; J trimming: 4 bases; junction bases outside the gene matches: 6. This CDR3 has 14 residues. The germline CDR1 and CDR2 sequences are MDHEN and SYDVKM.

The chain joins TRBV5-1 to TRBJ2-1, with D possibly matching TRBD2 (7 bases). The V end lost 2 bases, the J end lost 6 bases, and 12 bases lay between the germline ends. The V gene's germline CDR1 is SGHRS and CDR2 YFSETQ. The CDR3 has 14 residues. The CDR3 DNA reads TGCGCCAGCAGCTTAGGGGGGGTCGCCAATGAGCAGTTCTTC. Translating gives CASSLGGVANEQFF.

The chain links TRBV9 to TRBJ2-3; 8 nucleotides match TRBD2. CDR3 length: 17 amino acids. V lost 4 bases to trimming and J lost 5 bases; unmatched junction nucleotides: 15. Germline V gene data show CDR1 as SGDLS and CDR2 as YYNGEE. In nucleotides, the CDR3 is TGTGCCAGCAGCTCTCTAAGCGGGGGATCTCGGGGAGATACGCAGTATTTT. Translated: CASSSLSGGSRGDTQYF.